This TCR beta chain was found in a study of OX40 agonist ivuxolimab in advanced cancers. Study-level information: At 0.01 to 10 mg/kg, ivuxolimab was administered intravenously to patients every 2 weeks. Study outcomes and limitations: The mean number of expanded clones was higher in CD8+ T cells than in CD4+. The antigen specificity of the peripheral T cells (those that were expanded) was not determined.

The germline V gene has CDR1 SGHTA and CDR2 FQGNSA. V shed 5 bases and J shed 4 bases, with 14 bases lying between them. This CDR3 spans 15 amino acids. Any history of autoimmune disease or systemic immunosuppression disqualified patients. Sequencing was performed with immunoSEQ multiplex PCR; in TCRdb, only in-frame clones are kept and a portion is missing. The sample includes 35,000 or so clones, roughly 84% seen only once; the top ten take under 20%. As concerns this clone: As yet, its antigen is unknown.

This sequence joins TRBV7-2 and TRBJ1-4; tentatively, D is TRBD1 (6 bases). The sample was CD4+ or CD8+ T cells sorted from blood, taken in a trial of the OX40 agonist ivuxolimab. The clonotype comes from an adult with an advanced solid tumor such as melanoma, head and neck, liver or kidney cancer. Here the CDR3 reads CASSGGGAYNEKLFF. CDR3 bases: TGTGCCAGCAGCGGTGGGGGGGCTTATAATGAAAAACTGTTTTTT.